The T cell receptor (beta chain) described here comes from a study of T cell responses to AZD1222 COVID-19 vaccine. Study results and caveats: Baseline serostatus was positive in only six AZD1222 recipients. Nearly half of spike-specific TCRs reportedly target variant regions that are unmutated in the B.1.351 and B.1.1.7 variants. Sampling that yielded the repertoires occurred only after the peak T cell response. The breadth and depth of Spike-specific TCRs increased once two AZD1222 doses had been given.

This table comes from immunoSEQ multiplex PCR, and its TCRdb copy is limited to in-frame clones, with some not included. This sample carries 120,000 or so clones, under 95% of them seen once, and the ten largest clones take over 6%. Germline V CDR1 and CDR2: MDHEN, SYDVKM. This CDR3 region has 10 residues. V dropped 6 bases and J dropped 8 bases, with 7 bases sitting between them. As regards this clone: Antigen specificity is unknown.

Sequences were derived from peripheral blood, sampled on day 0 of AZD1222 vaccination. The chain carries TRBV28 and TRBJ1-1; a possible D gene is TRBD1 (6 bases). The source of this sequence is an adult in good health. CDR3 sequence reads: CASSQGEAFF. CDR3 bases: TGTGCCAGCAGCCAGGGGGAAGCTTTCTTT. Full variable domain (missing parts from reference TRBV28 and TRBJ1-1): DVKVTQSSRYLVKRTGEKVFLECVQDMDHENMFWYRQDPGLGLRLIYFSYDVKMKEKGDIPEGYSVSREKKERFSLILESASTNQTSMYLCASSQGEAFFGQGTRLTVV.